Sequencing of this T cell receptor beta chain was carried out in a study of early T cells in non-severe SARS-CoV-2 infection. Study context: From unsorted whole blood, bulk RNA was sequenced, and the chains remained unpaired. Study-wide results and limits: Anti-spike CD8 specificities were favored by VDJdb matching, whose results missed private and CD4 specificities.

CDR3 length: 14 amino acids. V was clipped by 5 bases and J by 7 bases; unmatched bases: 5. This clonotype was counted only a few times. Its antigen is unknown. Researchers tagged individual cDNA molecules with unique molecular identifiers. TCRdb analysed the 5' RACE reads with MiXCR anew, one entry per CDR3 protein. This sample has 35,000 to 45,000 distinct CDR3 sequences, with more than 10% found just once. This chain joins TRBV12-3 or TRBV12-4 and TRBJ2-3; 11 bases align to TRBD2. Sequencing was performed on whole blood. This TCR derives from an adult who was a healthcare worker with PCR-confirmed SARS-CoV-2 infection or an uninfected control (not recorded which). CDR3 nucleotide sequence: TGTGCCAGCAGTAGACTAGCGGGGTTAAATACGCAGTATTTT. The encoded protein is CASSRLAGLNTQYF.